The entry below describes one T cell receptor (beta chain). Its antigen is unknown. No base-level quality is on record; no much larger clone is a single base apart. Genomic DNA was isolated using the Qiagen DNeasy kit from unsorted PBMCs as well as from negatively selected CD4+ and CD8+ fractions. Amplification of TCR beta CDR3 regions was done by immunoSEQ multiplex PCR with primers that anneal to V and J segments. A synthetic immune receptor repertoire was used to minimize amplification bias, and remaining bias was computationally removed after sequencing. In the original analysis: Custom Python scripts were used to quantify repertoire diversity as the Shannon entropy index. The unsorted, CD4+ and CD8+ repertoires were each analyzed separately, with the exception of combined analyses, where CD4+ and CD8+ sequences were merged in silico. Clonal expansion was defined as at least a 2-fold frequency increase after treatment relative to C1D1, with a pseudocount of 0.5 for undetected baseline clones. Singleton clones were defined as clones with 0 or 1 copy at C1D1, and non-singleton clones were defined as clones with 2 or more copies. Clones expanded in unsorted samples were assigned a CD4+, CD8+ or unknown annotation through matching of protein sequences in sorted samples from the same patient. Wilcoxon tests were applied to paired samples to test diversity changes from C1D1 to C4D1. In its TCRdb copy, this immuneACCESS table keeps in-frame sequences only and misses some clones. Where compared with another copy, unresolved V genes explain less than half of these, and the others have no known cause. The DNA gave D and trimming, while V, J and clone size come from that table. The sample table holds tens of thousands of clones, of which about 70% were seen once. Of the sample, under 25% is held by the ten largest clones.

Trimming leaves V shorter by 0 bases and J shorter by 6 bases, with the junction holding 1 base beyond the gene matches. CDR3 length: 14 amino acids, cysteine to phenylalanine. Just CDR3 DNA is preserved here, 42 bases in frame from base 1. Per the germline V gene, SGHTA is the CDR1 and FQGNSA is the CDR2. The record originates from a study of PD-1 blockade in classical Hodgkin lymphoma (dated by TCRdb to about 2020). Regarding the study in general: Nivolumab dosing was 3 mg/kg intravenously every 2 weeks, continuing until either disease progression or unacceptable toxicity. The study used CyTOF and TCR beta sequencing to define a peripheral blood immune signature of response to PD-1 blockade in classical Hodgkin lymphoma.

Study-wide findings and limitations: By C4D1, a significant rise was seen in CD4+ TCR diversity but not in CD8+ TCR diversity (p=0.0027 vs p=0.16), and the rise was most apparent among complete responders (p=0.02). Trial patients achieving complete response had baseline diversity similar to newly diagnosed patients, whereas partial responders and progressors had significantly lower diversity. Diversity was lower in patients who began nivolumab less than 1 year after ASCT, so these patients were left out of later analyses to avoid confounding by immune reconstitution. The study was limited to a single clinical trial cohort, and causes of repertoire differences, possibly disease activity or prior therapy, remained undefined. Newly diagnosed patients were reported to have lower baseline TCR diversity than healthy donors, and relapsed/refractory patients were reported to have lower baseline TCR diversity still.

According to the study, the label for this sample's time point signals: cycle 1 day 1 (C1D1), immediately before nivolumab initiation. All trial patients had relapsed after autologous stem cell transplantation, with cohorts A, B and C differing in prior brentuximab vedotin exposure. A total of more than 55 patients with relapsed/refractory classical Hodgkin lymphoma made up the trial cohort, and each patient's best overall response was complete response, partial response or progressive disease. In the multi-cohort phase II CheckMate 205 trial, trial patients received single-agent nivolumab. An independent review committee assessed best overall response by applying the 2007 International Working Group response criteria. Trial PBMCs were collected just before the start of nivolumab (C1D1) and during therapy at cycle 2 day 1 and cycle 4 day 1. Peripheral blood was collected in 8 mL Vacutainer Cell Preparation Tubes, from which PBMCs were isolated by centrifugation and then cryopreserved.

This clonotype was obtained from a human donor with classical Hodgkin lymphoma. The chain is made from TRBV7-2 and TRBJ2-2; 7 bases in the middle match TRBD2. The source material was peripheral blood mononuclear cells (PBMCs), sampled at baseline. The nucleotides are TGTGCCAGCAGCTTAGCGGGAGGGCCCGGGGAGCTGTTTTTT. Protein translation: CASSLAGGPGELFF.